These T cell receptor beta chains were read from a single sample in a study of blood T cell repertoires in COVID-19. Profiling relied on immunoSEQ multiplex PCR, and the TCRdb table lists in-frame clones only, not all of them. The sample holds 200,000 or so clones, around 79% seen once. Sequenced input: peripheral blood. The receptors shown here come from a man in his fifties or sixties with active or convalescent COVID-19. CDR3s include the opening cysteine and the closing phenylalanine or tryptophan. Fields, in order: D gene, clone size, V gene, J gene, CDR3 protein, CDR3 DNA. D genes are given only for firm matches. Expanded clones are given a class, and other clones once, few, many or no size at all.

.	once	TRBV21-1	TRBJ2-7	CASSRGQGNEQYF	TGTGCCAGCAGCCGAGGACAGGGGAACGAGCAGTACTTC
.	.	TRBV4-3	TRBJ1-4	CASSQSGFNEKLFF	TGCGCCAGCAGCCAATCGGGTTTCAATGAAAAACTGTTTTTT
.	.	TRBV6-2/TRBV6-3	TRBJ1-6	CASSSAGINSPLHF	TGTGCCAGCAGTTCGGCGGGAATTAATTCACCCCTCCACTTT
.	.	TRBV3-1/TRBV3-2	TRBJ2-6	CASRRGHSGANVLTF	TGTGCCAGCAGAAGGGGCCACTCTGGGGCCAACGTCCTGACTTTC
TRBD1	.	TRBV2	TRBJ1-5	CASSVEGQGNQPQHF	TGTGCCAGCAGTGTTGAGGGACAGGGGAATCAGCCCCAGCATTTT
.	.	TRBV7-2	TRBJ2-2	CASSSTGMNTGELFF	TGTGCCAGCAGCTCTACAGGGATGAACACCGGGGAGCTGTTTTTT
TRBD1	.	TRBV18	TRBJ2-3	CASSLGTGRTDTQYF	TGTGCCAGCTCACTCGGGACAGGGAGGACAGATACGCAGTATTTT
TRBD2	.	TRBV19	TRBJ2-1	CASSRIAGSSYNEQFF	TGTGCCAGTAGTCGAATAGCGGGGAGCTCCTACAATGAGCAGTTCTTC
TRBD1	.	TRBV24-1	TRBJ2-7	CATSDTRTGSYEQYF	TGTGCCACCAGTGATACGAGGACAGGGAGCTACGAGCAGTACTTC
TRBD1	.	TRBV3-1/TRBV3-2	TRBJ1-3	CASSQVAGTGYGNTIYF	TGTGCCAGCAGCCAGGTAGCCGGGACAGGGTATGGAAACACCATATATTTT
TRBD1	.	TRBV7-9	TRBJ1-2	CAGLRQGAGYTF	TGTGCCGGACTCAGACAGGGGGCAGGCTACACCTTC
TRBD2	.	TRBV9	TRBJ2-7	CASSPLAGENEQYF	TGTGCCAGCAGCCCCCTAGCGGGAGAGAACGAGCAGTACTTC
.	few	TRBV7-2	TRBJ1-5	CASSLAYQNQPQHF	TGTGCCAGCAGCTTAGCGTACCAGAATCAGCCCCAGCATTTT
TRBD2	few	TRBV6-5	TRBJ2-3	CASGEGSTDTQYF	TGTGCCAGCGGGGAGGGATCAACAGATACGCAGTATTTT
TRBD1	.	TRBV5-8	TRBJ1-2	CASSWGQGDLYGYTF	TGTGCCAGCAGCTGGGGACAGGGGGACCTCTATGGCTACACCTTC
.	.	TRBV5-4	TRBJ2-7	CASSFGGREQYF	TGTGCCAGCAGCTTTGGAGGGCGCGAGCAGTACTTC
.	.	TRBV6-1	TRBJ1-5	CASSELGRGVRQPQHF	TGTGCCAGCAGTGAATTGGGCAGGGGAGTACGGCAGCCCCAGCATTTT
TRBD2	.	TRBV27	TRBJ2-3	CARPSGRATDTQYF	TGTGCCAGGCCCTCCGGGAGGGCAACAGATACGCAGTATTTT
.	.	TRBV6-5	TRBJ2-7	CASRSGRGRWYEQYF	TGTGCCAGCAGATCTGGGAGGGGGAGGTGGTACGAGCAGTACTTC
.	.	TRBV3-1/TRBV3-2	TRBJ2-7	CASSETGTGSYEQYF	TGTGCCAGCAGCGAAACCGGGACTGGCTCCTACGAGCAGTACTTC